This TCR beta chain derives from a study of T cell changes during pregnancy in multiple sclerosis. Using immunoSEQ multiplex PCR, the repertoire was profiled, and TCRdb retains in-frame clones only, with some absent. Of more than 60,000 clones in the sample, 80% to 95% were seen once. This CDR3 region has 13 residues. Germline CDR1 and CDR2: KGHSH and LQKENI. The V end was cut by 3 bases, the J end by 2 bases, with 8 bases between. This specimen consisted of peripheral blood, obtained in the second trimester of pregnancy. The gene calls are TRBV18 and TRBJ2-7; D might be TRBD2 (6 bases). The TCR comes from a female donor with multiple sclerosis, enrolled in a pregnancy study. As DNA, the CDR3 is TGTGCCAGCTCACCGGGGGAGGCCTACGAGCAGTACTTC. This sequence encodes CASSPGEAYEQYF.